Listed below are T cell receptor beta chains from one sample, sequenced in a study of T cell repertoires in cytomegalovirus infection. TCRdb called the reads again in MiXCR, with one record for every CDR3 protein. The sample lists about 920,000 distinct CDR3 sequences; less than 40% were seen once. These receptors are not linked to any known antigen. The source was cultured CD8+ T cells from PBMCs, collected from culture after CMV antigen stimulation. The receptor source for this set is a human donor in good health (CMV status not recorded). Some clones in this sample may be carry-over from other donors' samples. The conserved cysteine and the conserved F or W are not part of the CDR3 here. For some rows the clone size is stated as once, few or many, or as a class when expanded; others skip it.

len: 14; v_gene: TRBV27; j_gene: TRBJ2-5; abundance: few; CDR3aa: ASSLWPGGFEETQY
len: 11; v_gene: TRBV24-1; j_gene: TRBJ1-2; abundance: NA; CDR3aa: ATSDLSGYGYT
len: 16; v_gene: TRBV28; j_gene: TRBJ2-3; abundance: few; CDR3aa: ASSLTPITGRGTDTQY
len: 13; v_gene: TRBV3-1; j_gene: TRBJ2-1; abundance: NA; CDR3aa: ASSPPRGNYNEQF
len: 11; v_gene: TRBV12-3/TRBV12-4; j_gene: TRBJ1-4; abundance: NA; CDR3aa: ASSPRFNEKLF
len: 10; v_gene: TRBV6-2/TRBV6-3; j_gene: TRBJ1-2; abundance: few; CDR3aa: ASMDIGYGYT
len: 14; v_gene: TRBV6-1; j_gene: TRBJ2-2; abundance: NA; CDR3aa: ASSEGDRRYTGELF
len: 12; v_gene: TRBV19; j_gene: TRBJ1-5; abundance: NA; CDR3aa: ASRDRVSNQPQH
len: 12; v_gene: TRBV5-6; j_gene: TRBJ1-2; abundance: few; CDR3aa: ASSPQGVTRGYT
len: 10; v_gene: TRBV7-4; j_gene: TRBJ1-1; abundance: NA; CDR3aa: ASSFFSGPAF
len: 11; v_gene: TRBV12-3/TRBV12-4; j_gene: TRBJ2-2; abundance: few; CDR3aa: ASRLVGAGELF
len: 15; v_gene: TRBV7-9; j_gene: TRBJ2-5; abundance: few; CDR3aa: ASSLAPSGGPQETQY
len: 12; v_gene: TRBV12-3/TRBV12-4; j_gene: TRBJ1-4; abundance: many; CDR3aa: ASSTSGRNEKLF
len: 10; v_gene: TRBV7-9; j_gene: TRBJ1-1; abundance: few; CDR3aa: ASSQDPVEAF
len: 13; v_gene: TRBV4-1; j_gene: TRBJ1-5; abundance: few; CDR3aa: ASSQLRDRTQPQH
len: 17; v_gene: TRBV7-8; j_gene: TRBJ2-1; abundance: NA; CDR3aa: ASSLVGGEAGGSYNEQF
len: 16; v_gene: TRBV7-6; j_gene: TRBJ2-1; abundance: many; CDR3aa: ASSGRTSGGAENNEQF
len: 11; v_gene: TRBV14; j_gene: TRBJ1-1; abundance: few; CDR3aa: ASSQAWWGEAF
len: 16; v_gene: TRBV6-2/TRBV6-3; j_gene: TRBJ2-1; abundance: few; CDR3aa: ASSYSELGQGFRDEQF
len: 11; v_gene: TRBV7-2; j_gene: TRBJ2-7; abundance: few; CDR3aa: ASSLGLSSEQY
len: 16; v_gene: TRBV12-3/TRBV12-4; j_gene: TRBJ1-4; abundance: few; CDR3aa: ASSFSKDPWENNEKLF
len: 13; v_gene: TRBV19; j_gene: TRBJ1-4; abundance: NA; CDR3aa: ASSIVGPMEEKLF
len: 15; v_gene: TRBV7-8; j_gene: TRBJ2-7; abundance: few; CDR3aa: ASSSATGGPNLREQY
len: 11; v_gene: TRBV24-1; j_gene: TRBJ2-5; abundance: NA; CDR3aa: ATSDFLSETQY
len: 17; v_gene: TRBV20-1; j_gene: TRBJ1-5; abundance: NA; CDR3aa: SASKGVKGLDGRNQPQH
len: 16; v_gene: TRBV6-1; j_gene: TRBJ1-2; abundance: NA; CDR3aa: ASSEAPGGPNYNYGYT